The clone carrying this T cell receptor beta chain was picked up one time. Residents of about two dozen US areas, aged 18 to 89 years, made up the participants. Categorization into cohorts depended on clinical history that participants reported. Before they entered the study, exposed participants had met a COVID-19 case within 2 weeks. This entry is derived from a study of blood T cell repertoires in COVID-19. Produced via immunoSEQ multiplex PCR; TCRdb's table is partial and in-frame only. The sample includes a few hundred thousand clones, around 89% of them seen just once. Trimming pared 0 bases from V and 2 bases from J, leaving 9 bases between. CDR1 and CDR2 (germline): MNHNS, SASEGT. This CDR3 region has 15 residues.

The chain employs TRBV6-1 and TRBJ2-3; tentatively, D is TRBD1 (6 bases). The source of this sequence is a man younger than 40 who had been exposed to COVID-19. Material for sequencing was PBMCs or T cells enriched from blood (not recorded which). In DNA form, the CDR3 reads TGTGCCAGCAGTGAAGCCATGGGGGCCACAGATACGCAGTATTTT. As protein: CASSEAMGATDTQYF.